The sample holds many counts of the clone carrying this T cell receptor (beta chain). Antigen specificity is unknown. This sample is part of a study of T cell repertoires in cytomegalovirus infection. Study context: Public TCR beta signatures indicated both CMV infection and matching HLA type.

MiXCR, run by TCRdb on the reads, gives a single entry per CDR3 protein. The data hold 750,000 to 950,000 distinct CDR3 sequences, with approximately 32% observed a single time. V shed 4 bases and J 5 bases; nucleotides not matched to a gene: 10. The CDR3 length is 15 residues. CDR1 and CDR2 (germline): SGHTA, FQGNSA. Sequenced material: cultured CD8+ T cells from PBMCs, taken from culture after CMV antigen stimulation. This receptor was identified in a human donor in good health (CMV status not recorded). Some clones in this sample may be carry-over from other donors' samples. The chain links TRBV7-2 to TRBJ1-2; TRBD1 matches 7 bases. The CDR3 here is CASSSPGQPPYGYTF. The CDR3 nucleotides are TGTGCCAGCAGCTCCCCGGGACAGCCCCCGTATGGCTACACCTTC.